The clone carrying this T cell receptor beta chain came up a few times. Its specificity is not known. The second PCR ran about 6 to 11 cycles with a sample-barcoded 5' primer and J-beta primers. Tags on each cDNA molecule came from a template-switch adaptor with 12 random nucleotides. A minimum of 2.5 million CDR3-containing paired-end reads was obtained for each sample. TCRdb redid the calling of the 5' RACE reads with MiXCR, one entry per CDR3 protein. The sample contains more than 500,000 distinct CDR3 sequences, about 27% of which appear only once. In germline, CDR1 is SGHAT, CDR2 FQDESV (reference sequence). The V gene end was trimmed by 5 bases and the J gene end by 4 bases; junction bases not matched to a gene: 15. The CDR3 covers 18 residues. This specimen belongs to a study of blood T cells in healthy people across ages. Across the study: With template switching, about one barcoded beta molecule was captured per two T cells. Study-wide findings and caveats: The long-lived group displayed more naive CD4+ cells, plus higher diversity, than the aged donors did.

The data also belong to a second study, concerning T cells of mothers and their children.

The J gene is TRBJ2-7, the V gene TRBV11-1; 12 bases align to TRBD2. What was sequenced was blood. The clonotype originates from a boy younger than 10 in good health. The CDR3 coding sequence is TGTGCCAGCAGCACCGGCCTGACACGGACTAGCGGGATTTACGAGCAGTACTTC. Amino acid sequence: CASSTGLTRTSGIYEQYF.